These 19 T cell receptor beta chains were all obtained from the same sample, sequenced in a study of cytomegalovirus exposure and HLA in healthy donors. The study ran its PCR with 60 Vbeta and 13 Jbeta primers. Only in-frame clones appear in the TCRdb table, and some are missing; sequencing was by immunoSEQ multiplex PCR. The data contain some 190,000 clones, around 80% of them seen just once; the ten biggest clones take up roughly 1.5%. Sequenced input: PBMCs. The receptors originated from a man aged 18 to 30 in good health and CMV-seronegative.

This clone came up once. The chain recombines TRBV6-1 with TRBJ1-5, with a tentative D call TRBD1 (5 bases). The CDR3 covers 15 residues. Germline CDR1 and CDR2: MNHNS and SASEGT. V shed 1 base and J shed 4 bases, with 11 bases lying between them. CDR3 nucleotide sequence: TGTGCCAGCAGTGAAGTCAGGCGGGGGAATCAGCCCCAGCATTTT. Amino acids: CASSEVRRGNQPQHF.

This clone has a handful of counts. The gene calls are TRBV30 and TRBJ2-7, with 7 bases matching TRBD2. CDR3 length: 14 amino acids. V shed 4 bases and J 3 bases; nucleotides not matched to a gene: 9. Germline V gene lookup returns CDR1 GTSNPN and CDR2 SVGIG (reference sequence). The CDR3: CAWTLGGTNYEQYF. CDR3 bases: TGTGCCTGGACCCTCGGGGGGACTAACTACGAGCAGTACTTC.

A note on this clone: The same CDR3 also results from other DNA sequences found in this sample. This chain joins TRBV6-6 and TRBJ2-7; 9 nucleotides match TRBD2. Unmatched junction bases numbered 8, after V lost 7 bases and J lost 1 base. CDR3 length: 15 residues. Germline CDR1 and CDR2: MNHNY and SVGAGI (reference sequence). The CDR3 is CASIFSAGGSYEQYF. As DNA, the CDR3 is TGTGCCAGCATCTTTTCAGCGGGAGGTTCCTACGAGCAGTACTTC.

J is TRBJ2-1 and V is TRBV27, with TRBD1 matching over 11 bases. Losses at the gene ends were 1 base for V and 7 bases for J; bases not matched to a gene: 12. The CDR3 length is 18 residues. Germline V gene sequence: CDR1 MNHEY, CDR2 SMNVEV (reference sequence). The CDR3 is CASSLYHSPGQGENEQFF. The DNA of the CDR3 is TGTGCCAGCAGTTTATACCACTCCCCGGGACAGGGGGAAAATGAGCAGTTCTTC.

This chain links TRBV6-1 with TRBJ1-1; D is ambiguous. Germline V gene lookup returns CDR1 MNHNS and CDR2 SASEGT. The V end was cut by 6 bases, the J end by 2 bases, with 13 bases between. There are 14 residues in the CDR3. In DNA form, the CDR3 reads TGTGCCAGCAGGAAGAGAGGCCCCAACACTGAAGCTTTCTTT. Translation gives CASRKRGPNTEAFF.

The V and J genes are TRBV29-1 and TRBJ2-3, with 9 positions matching TRBD1. This CDR3 has 12 residues. Trimming at V came to 7 bases and at J to 6 bases, leaving 5 bases not matched to a gene. Germline CDR1 is SQVTM and CDR2 is ANQGSEA. CDR3 nucleotides: TGCAGCGCGGACAGGGGAAGCGATACGCAGTATTTT. Protein product: CSADRGSDTQYF.

The rearrangement links TRBV6-4 to TRBJ2-1; possible D gene TRBD1, 5 bases. Trimming shortened V by 2 bases and J by 8 bases, and 13 bases separated the two germline ends. The V gene's germline CDR1 is MRHNA and CDR2 SNTAGT. The CDR3 extends over 14 amino acids. The CDR3 region is CASSDGTGGDEQFF. In nucleotides, the CDR3 is TGTGCCAGCAGTGACGGAACAGGTGGGGATGAGCAGTTCTTC.

The rearrangement links TRBV14 to TRBJ2-1; the match to TRBD2 covers 10 bases. The V segment lost 4 bases and the J segment 5 bases; nucleotides outside the gene matches: 8. Looked up from germline, CDR1 is SGHDN and CDR2 is FVKESK. The CDR3 is made up of 16 amino acids. CDR3: CASSRPGAGGNNEQFF. DNA of the CDR3: TGTGCCAGCAGCCGCCCAGGAGCGGGAGGGAACAATGAGCAGTTCTTC.

The chain employs TRBV7-2 and TRBJ2-7; TRBD2 matches 10 bases. Germline lookup yields CDR1 SGHTA and CDR2 FQGNSA. V gave up 1 base and J gave up 1 base; unmatched junction bases: 7. The CDR3 has 17 residues. CDR3: CASSLDSRTSGSYEQYF. The CDR3 coding sequence is TGTGCCAGCAGCTTAGATTCCCGGACTAGCGGTTCCTACGAGCAGTACTTC.

The V and J genes are TRBV6-6 and TRBJ2-3; TRBD1 agrees at 8 bases. Germline V gene sequence: CDR1 MNHNY, CDR2 SVGAGI (reference sequence). CDR3 size: 16 residues. Trimming removed 8 bases from V and 0 bases from J; junction bases left unmatched: 10. For the CDR3, the DNA is TGTGCCAGCCGCCTGGGACAGGTAGATAGCACAGATACGCAGTATTTT. It translates to CASRLGQVDSTDTQYF.

The V call is TRBV7-2, the J call TRBJ2-1; D is unresolved. Trimming shortened V by 4 bases and J by 0 bases, and 10 bases separated the two germline ends. Germline lookup yields CDR1 SGHTA and CDR2 FQGNSA. The CDR3 runs to 15 residues. The CDR3 region is CASSSIKSSYNEQFF. The CDR3 nucleotides read TGTGCCAGCAGCTCGATTAAGAGCTCCTACAATGAGCAGTTCTTC.

As for this clone: The same CDR3 arises from other DNA sequences in this sample as well. The chain couples TRBV6-6 to TRBJ1-5; 7 bases map to TRBD1. The CDR3 runs to 15 residues. J gave up 1 base and V 2 bases, and 2 bases lay outside the gene matches. Germline-derived CDR1 and CDR2 are MNHNY and SVGAGI (reference sequence). The CDR3 DNA sequence: TGTGCCAGCAGTTACGAGGGGGCCAGCAATCAGCCCCAGCATTTT. Translation: CASSYEGASNQPQHF.

This clone was picked up a small number of times. CDR3 in amino acids: CASSPLGTSERNEQFF. The CDR3 DNA is TGTGCCAGCAGCCCTCTCGGGACTAGCGAACGCAATGAGCAGTTCTTC. The chain couples TRBV9 to TRBJ2-1; 10 bases are shared with TRBD2. The CDR3 spans 16 residues. Germline-derived CDR1 and CDR2 are SGDLS and YYNGEE. V lost 4 bases, J lost 6 bases, and 10 bases stayed unmatched.

The rearrangement joins TRBV14 to TRBJ2-3; 14 nucleotides match TRBD2. J gave up 0 bases and V 3 bases, and 5 bases lay outside the gene matches. Germline V gene data show CDR1 as SGHDN and CDR2 as FVKESK. The CDR3 consists of 18 residues. In DNA, the CDR3 is TGTGCCAGCAGCCATAGACTAGCGGGAGGGCAGAGCACAGATACGCAGTATTTT. Translating gives CASSHRLAGGQSTDTQYF. The variable domain in full, with the rest retrieved from reference TRBV14 and TRBJ2-3, is EAGVTQFPSHSVIEKGQTVTLRCDPISGHDNLYWYRRVMGKEIKFLLHFVKESKQDESGMPNNRFLAERTGGTYSTLKVQPAELEDSGVYFCASSHRLAGGQSTDTQYFGPGTRLTVL.

This chain joins TRBV7-9 and TRBJ2-3, with a weak D call TRBD2 (5 bases). V was cut by 0 bases and J by 7 bases, with 11 bases left in between. CDR1 SEHNR and CDR2 FQNEAQ come from the germline V gene (reference sequence). The length of the CDR3 is 14 residues. The CDR3 DNA follows: TGTGCCAGCAGCTTAGCGGGAGACGCGAATACGCAGTATTTT. Its protein is CASSLAGDANTQYF.

The chain has TRBV6-5 and TRBJ1-1, with 9 nucleotides matching TRBD1. The germline gives CDR1 MNHEY, CDR2 SVGAGI. This CDR3 is built from 14 residues. J lost 4 bases, V lost 5 bases, and 5 bases had no gene match. CDR3 residues: CASSVDRGSTEAFF. CDR3 DNA: TGTGCCAGCAGTGTCGACAGGGGGAGCACTGAAGCTTTCTTT.

J is TRBJ2-5 and V is TRBV19; 11 nucleotides line up with TRBD2. The CDR3 runs 13 residues. Germline V gives CDR1 LNHDA, CDR2 SQIVND (reference sequence). V gave up 11 bases and J gave up 4 bases; unmatched junction bases: 6. The DNA of the CDR3 is TGTGCCGTACAACTAGCGGGGGTAGAGACCCAGTACTTC. The encoded protein is CAVQLAGVETQYF.

The genes are TRBV6-6 and TRBJ1-1, with TRBD1 as a possible D gene (6 bases). V lost 3 bases and J lost 1, with 12 bases in between. Germline values: CDR1 MNHNY, CDR2 SVGAGI (reference sequence). The CDR3 spans 15 residues. Here the CDR3 reads CASSYAGDTNTEAFF. The CDR3 DNA sequence: TGTGCCAGCAGTTATGCTGGGGACACGAACACTGAAGCTTTCTTT.

The V call is TRBV7-2, the J call TRBJ2-2, with no clear D. Germline CDR1 SGHTA, CDR2 FQGNSA. V gave up 2 bases and J gave up 7 bases, with 14 bases separating them. The CDR3 runs 15 residues. The CDR3 protein is CASSLYAPPGGELFF. CDR3 bases: TGTGCCAGCAGCTTATACGCTCCTCCGGGCGGGGAGCTGTTTTTT.